Below, 31 T cell receptor beta chains from the same sample are listed, as sequenced in a study of blood T cell repertoires in COVID-19. The assay was immunoSEQ multiplex PCR, and TCRdb's table has in-frame clones only and misses some. The profile shows about 36,000 clones, around 80% of them singletons. The sequenced material came from peripheral blood. The receptors were gathered from a man aged 55 to 70 with active COVID-19.

This chain links TRBV11-3 with TRBJ2-1, with D possibly TRBD1 on 6 matching bases. The V end lost 4 bases, the J end lost 3 bases, and 16 bases lay between the germline ends. In germline, CDR1 is SGHNT, CDR2 YENEEA. The length of the CDR3 is 16 residues. The CDR3 DNA reads TGTGCCAGCAGCTATGATTCCAGGGGTAGCTACAATGAGCAGTTCTTC. It encodes CASSYDSRGSYNEQFF.

The chain is built from TRBV19 and TRBJ1-2; D not certain. Germline CDR1 and CDR2: LNHDA and SQIVND (reference sequence). Trimming left V 3 bases short and J 1 base short, with 12 bases between. The CDR3 has 15 residues. The CDR3 loop reads CASSINGGSNYGYTF. The DNA for the CDR3 is TGTGCCAGTAGTATTAACGGAGGGAGTAACTATGGCTACACCTTC.

The chain is built from TRBV5-5 and TRBJ1-3; D call uncertain. The CDR3 runs to 15 residues. V lost 7 bases and J 0 bases, leaving 14 bases between the germline ends. Per germline, CDR1 SGHKS and CDR2 YYEKEE (reference sequence). CDR3 coding DNA: TGTGCCAGCGACTCATCCCCAGTCTCTGGAAACACCATATATTTT. This codes for CASDSSPVSGNTIYF.

The chain combines TRBV6-6 with TRBJ2-7, with 8 positions matching TRBD1. Germline trimming cut 2 bases from V and 2 bases from J; bases unmatched to any gene: 5. From germline, CDR1 is MNHNY and CDR2 SVGAGI (reference sequence). The CDR3 covers 15 residues. This CDR3 reads CASSYPGTGTYEQYF. The CDR3 DNA follows: TGTGCCAGCAGTTACCCCGGGACAGGAACCTACGAGCAGTACTTC.

The chain is built from TRBV12-3 or TRBV12-4 and TRBJ1-1, with D possibly matching TRBD1 (6 bases). The ends were cut back, 10 bases at V and 0 bases at J, with 12 bases in the middle. This CDR3 contains 13 residues. In nucleotides, the CDR3 is TGTGCCACCGGACAGAATTTGAACACTGAAGCTTTCTTT. Its translation: CATGQNLNTEAFF.

This clone has just a few counts. The CDR3 protein is CASSWGQAFSGYTF. The CDR3 DNA sequence: TGTGCCAGCAGTTGGGGACAGGCGTTTTCAGGCTACACCTTC. The chain is built from TRBV2 and TRBJ1-2, with 8 bases aligning to TRBD1. V was clipped by 5 bases and J by 8 bases; unmatched bases: 10. The V gene's germline CDR1 is SNHLY and CDR2 FYNNEI. CDR3 size: 14 residues.

V and J are TRBV4-1 and TRBJ2-1; TRBD2 aligns across 9 bases. V shed 0 bases, J shed 7 bases, and the junction held 4 bases outside the gene matches. Germline loops: CDR1 MGHRA, CDR2 YSYEKL. The CDR3 is 15 residues long. The CDR3 sequence is CASSQEGLAFNEQFF. CDR3 DNA sequence: TGCGCCAGCAGCCAAGAGGGACTAGCTTTTAATGAGCAGTTCTTC.

This chain joins TRBV7-8 and TRBJ2-7; D is undetermined. Trimming cost V 5 bases and J 4 bases, with 6 bases left between them. The CDR3 spans 11 residues. CDR1 SGHVS and CDR2 FQNEAQ come from the germline V gene. CDR3 DNA: TGTGCCAGCAGCCCTAAATACGAGCAGTACTTC. This sequence encodes CASSPKYEQYF.

This clone was seen just once. The chain couples TRBV28 to TRBJ2-3; perhaps TRBD2 as D (6 bases). V was clipped by 5 bases and J by 8 bases, with 14 bases between them. Germline lookup yields CDR1 MDHEN and CDR2 SYDVKM. The CDR3 extends over 13 amino acids. The CDR3 is CASSMTGRGTQYF. CDR3 in DNA: TGTGCCAGCAGTATGACGGGGCGGGGTACGCAGTATTTT.

The genes are TRBV4-3 and TRBJ2-1; D is perhaps TRBD1 (5 bases). Germline V gene data show CDR1 as LGHNA and CDR2 as YSLEER. V lost 0 bases to trimming and J lost 15 bases, with 12 bases between them. The CDR3 has 12 residues. The CDR3: CASSQEKGAPFF. CDR3 bases: TGCGCCAGCAGCCAAGAAAAAGGGGCCCCGTTCTTC.

This clone came up a few times. The chain carries TRBV28 and TRBJ1-2; the D is unclear. Per germline, CDR1 MDHEN and CDR2 SYDVKM. Trimming shortened V by 5 bases and J by 7 bases, and 14 bases separated the two germline ends. The CDR3 loop spans 13 amino acids. CDR3 sequence: CASSPFQVGGYTF. CDR3 nucleotide sequence: TGTGCCAGCAGTCCTTTCCAGGTAGGTGGCTACACCTTC.

The chain carries TRBV3-1 (or the pseudogene TRBV3-2) and TRBJ1-1; D gene unclear. CDR1 is LGHDT and CDR2 is YNNKEL in the germline V gene (reference sequence). V was trimmed by 1 base and J by 1 base, leaving 4 bases between them. The CDR3 consists of 13 residues. As DNA, the CDR3 is TGTGCCAGCAGCCAAGGGAGGAACACTGAAGCTTTCTTT. Translating gives CASSQGRNTEAFF.

The rearrangement uses TRBV4-1 and TRBJ1-5, with D possibly being TRBD1 (5 bases). The CDR3 runs 15 residues. Germline lookup yields CDR1 MGHRA and CDR2 YSYEKL. Deletions cut 3 bases from V and 5 bases from J, with 14 bases between. The CDR3 reads CASSHHGGIDQPQHF. For the CDR3, the DNA is TGCGCCAGCAGCCACCACGGGGGGATAGATCAGCCCCAGCATTTT.

The chain joins TRBV7-2 to TRBJ2-3, with a tentative D call TRBD2 (5 bases). Looked up from germline, CDR1 is SGHTA and CDR2 is FQGNSA. The CDR3 runs 13 residues. V lost 5 bases and J lost 6, with 12 bases in between. The CDR3: CASSPQPGDTQYF. CDR3 nucleotide sequence: TGTGCCAGCAGCCCCCAACCGGGGGATACGCAGTATTTT.

In its sample, this clone was seen once. V usage is TRBV29-1 and J usage is TRBJ1-1, with D maybe TRBD1 (6 bases). The V end lost 0 bases, the J end lost 4 bases, and 15 bases lay between the germline ends. The germline V gene encodes CDR1 SQVTM and CDR2 ANQGSEA. This CDR3 has 15 amino acids. DNA of the CDR3: TGCAGCGTTGAAGAAGTGGAAGGGGGTAGCACTGAAGCTTTCTTT. Encoded protein: CSVEEVEGGSTEAFF.

This clone is a singleton in its sample. V and J are TRBV7-8 and TRBJ2-1; 10 nucleotides line up with TRBD1. The CDR3 is 15 amino acids. J gave up 2 bases and V 4 bases, and 2 bases lay outside the gene matches. The V gene's germline CDR1 is SGHVS and CDR2 FQNEAQ. The CDR3 DNA reads TGTGCCAGCAGCTCCGGACAGGGGGCCTACAATGAGCAGTTCTTC. It specifies CASSSGQGAYNEQFF.

J is TRBJ1-4 and V is TRBV3-1 (or the pseudogene TRBV3-2); 12 bases match TRBD1. The CDR3 extends over 15 amino acids. Trimming cost V 4 bases and J 12 bases; bases outside gene matches: 9. Germline V lookup: CDR1 LGHDT, CDR2 YNNKEL (reference sequence). The CDR3 DNA reads TGTGCCAGCAGCCCAGTAGGGACAGGGGGCGAGGAACTGTTTTTT. Translated, it gives CASSPVGTGGEELFF.

CDR3 DNA: TGCGCCAGCAGGATGGCAACTAGCGGGAGAGGTAATGAGCAGTTCTTC. This gives the protein CASRMATSGRGNEQFF. This rearrangement joins TRBV5-1 to TRBJ2-1, with TRBD2 matching 11 bases. Germline V lookup: CDR1 SGHRS, CDR2 YFSETQ. The CDR3 totals 16 residues. The V segment lost 5 bases and the J segment 7 bases; nucleotides outside the gene matches: 11.

The chain carries TRBV5-1 and TRBJ2-1; 11 nucleotides align to TRBD2. J lost 4 bases, V lost 4 bases, and 4 bases had no gene match. The CDR3 is 15 amino acids. The V gene's germline CDR1 is SGHRS and CDR2 YFSETQ. The CDR3 loop reads CASSLGLADYNEQFF. CDR3 DNA sequence: TGCGCCAGCAGCCTGGGACTAGCGGATTACAATGAGCAGTTCTTC. Combining the CDR3 with reference TRBV5-1 and TRBJ2-1 gives the whole variable domain KAGVTQTPRYLIKTRGQQVTLSCSPISGHRSVSWYQQTPGQGLQFLFEYFSETQRNKGNFPGRFSGRQFSNSRSEMNVSTLELGDSALYLCASSLGLADYNEQFFGPGTRLTVL.

Judged by abundance, this clone is medium-sized. The chain links TRBV19 to TRBJ1-5, with 7 bases aligning to TRBD1. The germline gives CDR1 LNHDA, CDR2 SQIVND (reference sequence). CDR3 length: 15 residues. V shed 6 bases, J shed 1 base, and the junction held 6 bases outside the gene matches. The CDR3 DNA is TGTGCCAGTAGGGAGGGGGCTGTCAGCAATCAGCCCCAGCATTTT. Translated, it gives CASREGAVSNQPQHF.

The chain carries TRBV2 and TRBJ2-7; D not resolved. CDR1 SNHLY and CDR2 FYNNEI come from the germline V gene. The CDR3 is 12 amino acids. With 8 bases removed from V and 5 bases from J, the gap between germline ends came to 13 bases. In nucleotides, the CDR3 is TGTGCCAGCGTGTGGCTGATACACGAGCAGTACTTC. The encoded protein is CASVWLIHEQYF.

The V call is TRBV28, the J call TRBJ2-2; 7 bases agree with TRBD1. The CDR3 extends over 15 amino acids. V shed 6 bases and J 5 bases; nucleotides not matched to a gene: 9. Germline CDR1 is MDHEN and CDR2 is SYDVKM. CDR3: CASSLTTGWTGELFF. CDR3 sequence (DNA): TGTGCCAGCAGCCTTACGACAGGGTGGACCGGGGAGCTGTTTTTT.

CDR3 residues: CASRNRVGRSSYEQYF. CDR3 bases: TGCGCCAGCCGGAACCGAGTTGGGCGTAGCTCCTACGAGCAGTACTTC. The chain couples TRBV5-1 to TRBJ2-7; D unclear. V was trimmed by 7 bases and J by 0 bases, leaving 20 bases between them. The CDR3 spans 16 residues. CDR1 SGHRS and CDR2 YFSETQ come from the germline V gene.

This clone is medium-sized. The chain has TRBV7-9 and TRBJ1-4; 7 bases align to TRBD1. The trim removed 5 bases at V and 4 bases at J, leaving 10 bases unmatched. The CDR3 has 16 amino acids. The V gene's germline CDR1 is SEHNR and CDR2 FQNEAQ (reference sequence). Here the CDR3 reads CASSQQGGVSNEKLFF. In nucleotides, the CDR3 is TGTGCCAGCAGCCAGCAGGGGGGCGTCAGTAATGAAAAACTGTTTTTT.

The gene calls are TRBV11-2 and TRBJ2-3; 13 positions agree with TRBD2. The CDR3 is 15 residues long. V trimming: 6 bases; J trimming: 4 bases; junction bases outside the gene matches: 4. Germline loops: CDR1 SGHAT, CDR2 FQNNGV. The CDR3 sequence is CASRSLAGGPDTQYF. In nucleotides, the CDR3 is TGTGCCAGCAGGTCACTAGCGGGAGGGCCAGATACGCAGTATTTT. Full variable domain (missing parts from reference TRBV11-2 and TRBJ2-3): EAGVAQSPRYKIIEKRQSVAFWCNPISGHATLYWYQQILGQGPKLLIQFQNNGVVDDSQLPKDRFSAERLKGVDSTLKIQPAKLEDSAVYLCASRSLAGGPDTQYFGPGTRLTVL.

J is TRBJ1-3 and V is TRBV24-1, with D unclear. The CDR3 sequence is 16 residues long. Germline V gives CDR1 KGHDR, CDR2 SFDVKD. V was clipped by 1 base and J by 3 bases, with 12 bases between them. CDR3 DNA sequence: TGTGCCACCAGTGATTTCGAGGTCCCATATGGAAACACCATATATTTT. Its protein is CATSDFEVPYGNTIYF.

V and J are TRBV6-2 or TRBV6-3 and TRBJ2-3, with 8 bases matching TRBD2. The CDR3 loop spans 15 amino acids. Losses at the gene ends were 0 bases for V and 1 base for J; bases not matched to a gene: 0. Germline assignment: CDR1 MNHEY and CDR2 SVGEGT. The CDR3 bases are TGTGCCAGCAGTTACTCCGGGAGGGGCACAGATACGCAGTATTTT. This translates into CASSYSGRGTDTQYF.

J is TRBJ2-7 and V is TRBV10-3; 7 bases map to TRBD2. The V and J ends lost 4 bases and 5 bases, in that order; junction bases with no gene match: 5. This CDR3 contains 13 residues. The germline V gene has CDR1 ENHRY and CDR2 SYGVKD. The CDR3 nucleotides read TGTGCCATCAGTGGGCGGGAGTCCAACGAGCAGTACTTC. This sequence encodes CAISGRESNEQYF.

The rearrangement joins TRBV28 to TRBJ2-2; a possible D gene is TRBD1 (6 bases). The CDR3 is 16 residues long. V was pared by 5 bases and J by 2 bases, with 15 bases between. Germline CDR1 and CDR2: MDHEN and SYDVKM. The CDR3 nucleotides read TGTGCCAGCAGTCCCGCTTCGGACAGAAACACCGGGGAGCTGTTTTTT. Residues: CASSPASDRNTGELFF.

This chain links TRBV4-1 with TRBJ1-1, with a possible D match to TRBD1 (5 bases). CDR1 and CDR2 (germline): MGHRA, YSYEKL. The CDR3 length is 15 residues. V was trimmed by 4 bases and J by 0 bases, leaving 12 bases between them. In DNA form, the CDR3 reads TGCGCCAGCAGCCTAAGACAGATTTTGAACACTGAAGCTTTCTTT. Translating it yields CASSLRQILNTEAFF.

The chain joins TRBV19 to TRBJ1-6; D gene uncertain. This CDR3 contains 14 residues. Germline CDR1 is LNHDA and CDR2 is SQIVND (reference sequence). V lost 5 bases and J 0 bases, leaving 5 bases between the germline ends. The CDR3 loop is CASSGSSYNSPLHF. DNA of the CDR3: TGTGCCAGTAGTGGGAGCTCCTATAATTCACCCCTCCACTTT.